The 10 T cell receptor beta chains presented below share a single source sample, sequenced in a study of cytomegalovirus exposure and HLA in healthy donors. Assay: immunoSEQ multiplex PCR; the TCRdb copy retains only in-frame clones and omits some. The sample carries 250,000 to 400,000 clones, 70% to 90% recorded once. Sequenced: PBMCs. The receptor source for this set is a man aged 30 to 39 in good health and CMV-seronegative.

The chain's CDR3 is CASSLTGQIGDIQYF. The CDR3 region has the DNA TGCGCCAGCAGCCTTACCGGACAGATAGGAGACATTCAGTACTTC. This sequence joins TRBV5-1 and TRBJ2-4, with D maybe TRBD1 (6 bases). Between the trimmed V and J ends, which lost 4 bases and 8 bases, there was a span of 19 bases. The CDR3 length is 15 residues. Germline CDR1 is SGHRS and CDR2 is YFSETQ. The whole variable domain, remainder taken from reference TRBV5-1 and TRBJ2-4, is KAGVTQTPRYLIKTRGQQVTLSCSPISGHRSVSWYQQTPGQGLQFLFEYFSETQRNKGNFPGRFSGRQFSNSRSEMNVSTLELGDSALYLCASSLTGQIGDIQYFGAGTRLSVL.

V usage is TRBV7-8 and J usage is TRBJ2-5; D is perhaps TRBD1 (6 bases). V was pared by 1 base and J by 1 base, with 10 bases between. The CDR3 loop spans 15 amino acids. Germline V gene data show CDR1 as SGHVS and CDR2 as FQNEAQ. CDR3 DNA sequence: TGTGCCAGCAGCTTAGAAACAGGGATCCAAGAGACCCAGTACTTC. Translated, it gives CASSLETGIQETQYF.

The V and J genes are TRBV25-1 and TRBJ1-3; 8 positions agree with TRBD1. The V segment lost 4 bases and the J segment 2 bases; nucleotides outside the gene matches: 13. The V gene's germline CDR1 is MGHDK and CDR2 SYGVNS. The CDR3 length is 18 residues. CDR3 in amino acids: CASSAIDRGSSTGNTIYF. The CDR3 DNA reads as TGTGCCAGCAGTGCAATTGACAGGGGATCAAGTACTGGAAACACCATATATTTT.

The chain is built from TRBV23-1 and TRBJ1-6; D gene unclear. Being an ORF, TRBV23-1 has a function that is uncertain. This CDR3 is 15 amino acids long. Trimming pared 3 bases from V and 6 bases from J, leaving 12 bases between. CDR3 nucleotides: TGCGCCAGCAGTCAGGAGCACACTCCTAATTCACCCCTCCACTTT. This codes for CASSQEHTPNSPLHF.

The chain combines TRBV10-3 with TRBJ1-5; 12 bases are a match to TRBD1. Trimming at V came to 9 bases and at J to 7 bases, leaving 4 bases not matched to a gene. This CDR3 comprises 13 residues. Germline CDR1 and CDR2: ENHRY and SYGVKD. The CDR3 sequence is CAMGQGAGQPQHF. CDR3 sequence (DNA): TGTGCCATGGGACAGGGGGCAGGGCAGCCCCAGCATTTT.

This clone was counted a few times. The J gene is TRBJ2-5, the V gene TRBV10-1; D perhaps matches TRBD2 (5 bases). There are 13 residues in the CDR3. Deletions cut 4 bases from V and 4 bases from J, with 10 bases between. Germline CDR1 and CDR2: WNHNN and SYGVQD (reference sequence). CDR3 sequence (DNA): TGCGCCAGCAGTGCCAATGAGGGAGAGACCCAGTACTTC. Protein: CASSANEGETQYF.

Only a few counts were recorded for this clone. CDR3 DNA: TGTGCCAGCAGTAGGGACAGGGATAACTATGGCTACACCTTC. Protein: CASSRDRDNYGYTF. V is TRBV2 and J is TRBJ1-2; TRBD1 aligns across 9 bases. V trimming: 5 bases; J trimming: 1 base; junction bases outside the gene matches: 2. CDR1 is SNHLY and CDR2 is FYNNEI in the germline V gene. The CDR3 runs 14 residues.

This chain joins TRBV4-1 and TRBJ2-7, with D perhaps TRBD1 (6 bases). The V end lost 2 bases, the J end lost 1 base, and 15 bases lay between the germline ends. The CDR3 runs to 16 residues. Germline CDR1 MGHRA, CDR2 YSYEKL. The CDR3 DNA is TGCGCCAGCAGCCAATACCCGGACAGAGCGTCCTACGAGCAGTACTTC. Protein: CASSQYPDRASYEQYF.

A remark on this clone: The sample contains more than one DNA sequence encoding this CDR3. The chain carries TRBV5-1 and TRBJ1-6, with 7 bases lining up with TRBD1. The CDR3 covers 15 residues. CDR1 is SGHRS and CDR2 is YFSETQ in the germline V gene. J gave up 4 bases and V 0 bases, and 1 base lay outside the gene matches. The CDR3 DNA is TGCGCCAGCAGCTTGGGACAGGGTTATAATTCACCCCTCCACTTT. Its protein is CASSLGQGYNSPLHF.

The CDR3 coding sequence is TGTGCCAGCAGCTTTCGGGACAGGGATTTACCTATTCAGTACTTC. As protein: CASSFRDRDLPIQYF. The chain uses TRBV7-9 and TRBJ2-4, with 9 bases aligning to TRBD1. The V gene's germline CDR1 is SEHNR and CDR2 FQNEAQ (reference sequence). The CDR3 totals 15 residues. V dropped 3 bases and J dropped 10; count of bases not matched to a gene: 10.